What follows are 3 T cell receptor beta chains derived from one specimen sequenced in a study of T-cell reconstitution after alpha-beta-depleted transplantation in children. The TCRbeta library incorporated unique molecular identifiers. TCRdb called the PCR reads again in MiXCR, with one record for every CDR3 protein. This repertoire shows about 7,700 distinct CDR3 sequences, about 12% found once; its top ten account for roughly 50%. The starting material was PBMCs, mostly from graft donor cells, obtained 60 days after TCRalphabeta/CD19-depleted stem cell transplant. The receptors here all came from a patient between 2 and 9 years old who had a stem cell transplant for inherited bone marrow failure, so the T cells may come from the graft donor.

This clonotype occurred many times. The chain is built from TRBV24-1 and TRBJ2-6; no reliable D call. CDR3 size: 14 residues. The germline CDR1 and CDR2 sequences are KGHDR and SFDVKD. The ends were cut back, 5 bases at V and 0 bases at J, with 4 bases in the middle. CDR3 region: CATSALSGANVLTF. DNA of the CDR3: TGTGCCACCAGTGCACTCTCTGGGGCCAACGTCCTGACTTTC.

Ten or more counts support this clonotype. The gene calls are TRBV6-2 or TRBV6-3 and TRBJ2-5; 10 nucleotides line up with TRBD1. Trimming removed 6 bases from V and 5 bases from J; junction bases left unmatched: 6. The length of the CDR3 is 14 residues. Germline V gene lookup returns CDR1 MNHEY and CDR2 SVGEGT. The CDR3 DNA follows: TGTGCCAGCAGGACAGGGGGCGCGTTGGAGACCCAGTACTTC. It specifies CASRTGGALETQYF.

This clonotype appeared many times. The V and J genes are TRBV20-1 and TRBJ1-5, with D hard to call. Germline V gives CDR1 DFQATT, CDR2 SNEGSKA (reference sequence). V was cut by 2 bases and J by 1 base, with 9 bases left in between. This CDR3 has 14 amino acids. CDR3 protein: CSARYGGSNQPQHF. In DNA, the CDR3 is TGCAGTGCTAGATACGGAGGGAGCAATCAGCCCCAGCATTTT.